These 12 T cell receptor beta chains originate from one sample sequenced in a study of response to subunit inactivated influenza vaccine. MiXCR, applied by TCRdb to the RT-PCR reads, yields one record per CDR3 protein. The data contain about 160,000 distinct CDR3 sequences, approximately 11% of them seen just once; the ten biggest clones take up over 10%. Source: non-naive T cells sorted from PBMCs, taken roughly 45 days after vaccination. Source of these receptors: a man over 45 who received an inactivated influenza vaccine.

The J gene is TRBJ2-7, the V gene TRBV11-2, with a possible D match to TRBD2 (6 bases). This CDR3 has 14 amino acids. V lost 2 bases and J lost 6, with 14 bases in between. Germline CDR1 is SGHAT and CDR2 is FQNNGV. CDR3 sequence reads: CASSLHLEGGEQYF. The CDR3 DNA reads TGTGCCAGCAGCTTACACCTGGAGGGCGGCGAGCAGTACTTC.

In its sample, this clonotype was seen many times. The chain carries TRBV2 and TRBJ2-5; D perhaps matches TRBD2 (5 bases). The germline gives CDR1 SNHLY, CDR2 FYNNEI. The CDR3 consists of 15 residues. V gave up 6 bases and J gave up 4 bases, with 18 bases separating them. CDR3 sequence reads: CASRSILVRTETQYF. DNA of the CDR3: TGTGCCAGCAGAAGCATACTAGTTCGAACAGAGACCCAGTACTTC.

This clonotype was detected many times. V gene TRBV5-1 combines with J gene TRBJ2-1; 10 bases fit TRBD1. V lost 1 base to trimming and J lost 5 bases; unmatched junction nucleotides: 6. Germline values: CDR1 SGHRS, CDR2 YFSETQ. The CDR3 runs to 16 residues. In DNA, the CDR3 is TGCGCCAGCAGCTTGACCGGGACAGGGGCTAACAATGAGCAGTTCTTC. Encoded protein: CASSLTGTGANNEQFF.

CDR3 in amino acids: CSVSPGTDFNYGYTF. The CDR3 coding sequence is TGCAGCGTCTCCCCGGGAACAGACTTTAACTATGGCTACACCTTC. This chain links TRBV29-1 with TRBJ1-2; D is ambiguous. Germline loops: CDR1 SQVTM, CDR2 ANQGSEA. The length of the CDR3 is 15 residues. Deletions cut 6 bases from V and 1 base from J, with 18 bases between.

The rearrangement uses TRBV5-4 and TRBJ2-5; 7 bases agree with TRBD2. This CDR3 comprises 15 residues. Germline assignment: CDR1 SGHNT and CDR2 YYREEE (reference sequence). J lost 2 bases, V lost 4 bases, and 8 bases had no gene match. CDR3 DNA sequence: TGTGCCAGCAGCGCTGGGGGAGGGACGCAAGAGACCCAGTACTTC. This translates into CASSAGGGTQETQYF.

This clonotype was seen ten or more times. V usage is TRBV3-1 and J usage is TRBJ2-5; the match to TRBD1 covers 9 bases. Germline V gives CDR1 LGHDT, CDR2 YNNKEL (reference sequence). This CDR3 contains 14 residues. Germline trimming cut 5 bases from V and 2 bases from J; bases unmatched to any gene: 3. The CDR3 region has the DNA TGTGCCAGCAGCTACGGGACAGGGCAAGAGACCCAGTACTTC. Amino acids: CASSYGTGQETQYF.

This clonotype was recorded at least ten times. The chain has TRBV12-3 or TRBV12-4 and TRBJ2-4; 8 bases agree with TRBD2. V dropped 6 bases and J dropped 9; count of bases not matched to a gene: 7. The CDR3 is 13 residues long. CDR3 loop: CASSPGGVSIQYF. Written as DNA, the CDR3 is TGTGCCAGCAGCCCCGGGGGGGTTAGCATTCAGTACTTC.

The chain recombines TRBV19 with TRBJ1-5; TRBD1 might be the D (5 bases). CDR3 size: 15 residues. Deletions cut 5 bases from V and 4 bases from J, with 15 bases between. Germline V CDR1 and CDR2: LNHDA, SQIVND (reference sequence). CDR3 nucleotides: TGTGCCAGTAGTGCCCGGGGGGTGGTTAATCAGCCCCAGCATTTT. Its translation: CASSARGVVNQPQHF. The whole variable domain, remainder taken from reference TRBV19 and TRBJ1-5, is DGGITQSPKYLFRKEGQNVTLSCEQNLNHDAMYWYRQDPGQGLRLIYYSQIVNDFQKGDIAEGYSVSREKKESFPLTVTSAQKNPTAFYLCASSARGVVNQPQHFGDGTRLSIL.

There are many counts of this clonotype. The V call is TRBV27, the J call TRBJ2-1; 11 bases fit TRBD2. The ends lost 3 bases at V and 5 bases at J; junction bases unmatched: 6. This CDR3 has 16 amino acids. Germline CDR1 MNHEY, CDR2 SMNVEV (reference sequence). The CDR3 nucleotides are TGTGCCAGCAGTTTGACCCTAGCGGGAGGCCACAATGAGCAGTTCTTC. Translation gives CASSLTLAGGHNEQFF.

This clonotype was detected only a few times. This chain joins TRBV6-1 and TRBJ1-5, with D unclear. Germline lookup yields CDR1 MNHNS and CDR2 SASEGT. This CDR3 is built from 15 residues. Trimming took off 7 bases at V and 0 bases at J, with 13 bases between the two ends. DNA for the CDR3: TGTGCCAGCACCCAAACGGGTTTTAGCAATCAGCCCCAGCATTTT. As protein: CASTQTGFSNQPQHF.

The CDR3 loop reads CASSEGTVDQPQHF. The CDR3 DNA reads as TGTGCCAGCAGTGAAGGGACAGTCGATCAGCCCCAGCATTTT. The rearrangement uses TRBV2 and TRBJ1-5; maybe TRBD1 (6 bases). V lost 1 base and J lost 5, with 9 bases in between. The CDR3 sequence is 14 residues long. Germline V gene sequence: CDR1 SNHLY, CDR2 FYNNEI.

This clonotype came up a few times. This chain joins TRBV12-3 or TRBV12-4 and TRBJ2-7; D possibly corresponds to TRBD1 (5 bases). V was shortened by 8 bases and J by 0 bases, with 8 bases between the two germline ends. CDR3 length equals 12 residues. The CDR3 DNA is TGTGCCAGCGGACAAACCTCCTACGAGCAGTACTTC. Its translation is CASGQTSYEQYF.